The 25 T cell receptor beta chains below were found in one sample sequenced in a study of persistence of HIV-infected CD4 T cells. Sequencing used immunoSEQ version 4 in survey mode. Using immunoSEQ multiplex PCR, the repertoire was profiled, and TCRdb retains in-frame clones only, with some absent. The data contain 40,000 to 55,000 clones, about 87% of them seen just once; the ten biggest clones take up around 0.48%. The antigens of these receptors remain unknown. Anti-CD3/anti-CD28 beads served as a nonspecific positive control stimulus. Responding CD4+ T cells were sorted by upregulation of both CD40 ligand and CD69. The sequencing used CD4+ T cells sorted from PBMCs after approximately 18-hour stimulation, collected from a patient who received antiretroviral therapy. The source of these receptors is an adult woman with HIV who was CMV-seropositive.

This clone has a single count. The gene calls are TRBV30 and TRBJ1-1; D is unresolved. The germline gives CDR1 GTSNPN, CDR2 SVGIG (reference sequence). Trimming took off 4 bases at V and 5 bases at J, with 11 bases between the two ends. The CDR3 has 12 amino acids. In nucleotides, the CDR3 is TGTGCCTGGACCGCGAGGGAGACTGAAGCTTTCTTT. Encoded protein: CAWTARETEAFF.

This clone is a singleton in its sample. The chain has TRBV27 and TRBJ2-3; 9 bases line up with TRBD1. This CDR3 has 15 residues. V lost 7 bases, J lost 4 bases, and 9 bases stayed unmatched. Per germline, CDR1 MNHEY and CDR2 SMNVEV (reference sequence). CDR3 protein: CASTPGTGIPDTQYF. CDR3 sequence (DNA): TGTGCCAGCACCCCCGGGACAGGGATTCCAGATACGCAGTATTTT.

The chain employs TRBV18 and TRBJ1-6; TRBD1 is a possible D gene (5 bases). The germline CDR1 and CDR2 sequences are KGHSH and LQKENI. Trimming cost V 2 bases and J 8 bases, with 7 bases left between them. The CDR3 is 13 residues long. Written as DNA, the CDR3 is TGTGCCAGCTCACCAGGGGGTCATTCACCCCTCCACTTT. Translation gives CASSPGGHSPLHF.

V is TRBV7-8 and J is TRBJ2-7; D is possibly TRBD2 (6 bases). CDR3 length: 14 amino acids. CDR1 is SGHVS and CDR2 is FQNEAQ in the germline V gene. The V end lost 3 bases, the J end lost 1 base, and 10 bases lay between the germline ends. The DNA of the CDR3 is TGTGCCAGCAGCTTGAGGGACTCTTCCTACGAGCAGTACTTC. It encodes CASSLRDSSYEQYF.

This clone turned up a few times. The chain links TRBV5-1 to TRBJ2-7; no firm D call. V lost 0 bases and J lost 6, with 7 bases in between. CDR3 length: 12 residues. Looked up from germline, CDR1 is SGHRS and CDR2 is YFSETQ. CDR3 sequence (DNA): TGCGCCAGCAGCTTGGGGTGGGCCGAGCAGTACTTC. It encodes CASSLGWAEQYF.

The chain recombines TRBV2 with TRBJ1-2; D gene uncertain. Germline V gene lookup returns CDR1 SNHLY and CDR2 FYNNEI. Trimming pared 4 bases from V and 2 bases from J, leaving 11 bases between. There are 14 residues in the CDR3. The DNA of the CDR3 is TGTGCCAGCAGTGGATGGCGACCCAACTATGGCTACACCTTC. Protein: CASSGWRPNYGYTF.

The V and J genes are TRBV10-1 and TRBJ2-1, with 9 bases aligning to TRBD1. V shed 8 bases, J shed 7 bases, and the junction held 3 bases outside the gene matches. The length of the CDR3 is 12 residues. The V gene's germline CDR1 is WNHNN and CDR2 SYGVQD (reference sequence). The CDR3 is CASGTGWNEQFF. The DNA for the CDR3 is TGCGCCAGCGGGACAGGGTGGAATGAGCAGTTCTTC.

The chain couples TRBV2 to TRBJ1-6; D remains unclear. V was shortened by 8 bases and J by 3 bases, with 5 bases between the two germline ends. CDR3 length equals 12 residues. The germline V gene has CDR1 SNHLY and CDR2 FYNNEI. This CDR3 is CASDGYNSPLHF. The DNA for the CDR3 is TGTGCCAGCGACGGCTATAATTCACCCCTCCACTTT.

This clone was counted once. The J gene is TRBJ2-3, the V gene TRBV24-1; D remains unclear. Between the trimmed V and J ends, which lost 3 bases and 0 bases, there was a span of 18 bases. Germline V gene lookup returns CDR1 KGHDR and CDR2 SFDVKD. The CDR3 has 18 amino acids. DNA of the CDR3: TGTGCCACCAGTGATCCGTCAGAAAGGGTCGCTAGCACAGATACGCAGTATTTT. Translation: CATSDPSERVASTDTQYF.

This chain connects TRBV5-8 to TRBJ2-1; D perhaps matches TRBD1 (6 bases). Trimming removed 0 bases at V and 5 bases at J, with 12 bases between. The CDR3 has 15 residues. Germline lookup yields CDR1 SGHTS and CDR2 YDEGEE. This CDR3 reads CASSLGTVWDNEQFF. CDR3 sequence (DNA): TGTGCCAGCAGCTTGGGGACAGTGTGGGACAATGAGCAGTTCTTC.

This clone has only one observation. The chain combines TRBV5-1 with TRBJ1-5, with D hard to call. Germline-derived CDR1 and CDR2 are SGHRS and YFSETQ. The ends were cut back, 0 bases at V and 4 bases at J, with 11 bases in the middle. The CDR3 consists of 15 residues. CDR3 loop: CASSLGAEANQPQHF. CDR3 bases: TGCGCCAGCAGCTTGGGGGCAGAGGCTAATCAGCCCCAGCATTTT.

DNA for the CDR3: TGTGCCAGCAGCTTCGACTCCCGTAATTCACCCCTCCACTTT. Its translation is CASSFDSRNSPLHF. The genes are TRBV7-3 and TRBJ1-6; D unresolved. V was shortened by 3 bases and J by 6 bases, with 9 bases between the two germline ends. Germline CDR1 is SGHTA and CDR2 is FQGTGA. The CDR3 totals 14 residues.

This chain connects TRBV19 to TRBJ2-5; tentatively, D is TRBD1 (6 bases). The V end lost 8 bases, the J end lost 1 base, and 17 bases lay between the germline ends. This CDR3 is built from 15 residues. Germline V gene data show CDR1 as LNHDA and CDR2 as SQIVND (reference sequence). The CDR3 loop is CASSDQGLPQETQYF. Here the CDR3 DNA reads TGTGCCAGTTCGGACCAGGGGCTCCCCCAAGAGACCCAGTACTTC.

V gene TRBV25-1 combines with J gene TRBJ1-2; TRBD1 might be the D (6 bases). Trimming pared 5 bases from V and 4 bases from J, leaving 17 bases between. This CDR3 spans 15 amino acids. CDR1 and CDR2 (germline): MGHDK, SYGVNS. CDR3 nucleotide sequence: TGTGCCAGCAGTCCACAGCCGACAGGCTCCTATGGCTACACCTTC. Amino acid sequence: CASSPQPTGSYGYTF.

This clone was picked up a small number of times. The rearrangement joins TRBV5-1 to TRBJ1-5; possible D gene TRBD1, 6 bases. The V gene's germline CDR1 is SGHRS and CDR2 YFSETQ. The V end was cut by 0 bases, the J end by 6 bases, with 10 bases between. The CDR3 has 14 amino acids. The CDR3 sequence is CASSLEQGSQPQHF. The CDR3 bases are TGCGCCAGCAGCTTGGAACAGGGTAGTCAGCCCCAGCATTTT.

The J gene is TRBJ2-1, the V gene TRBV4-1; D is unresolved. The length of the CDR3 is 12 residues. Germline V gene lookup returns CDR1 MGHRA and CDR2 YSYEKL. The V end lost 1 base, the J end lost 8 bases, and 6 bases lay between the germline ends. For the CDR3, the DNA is TGCGCCAGCAGCCAAGGGTTAGATGAGCAGTTCTTC. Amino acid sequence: CASSQGLDEQFF.

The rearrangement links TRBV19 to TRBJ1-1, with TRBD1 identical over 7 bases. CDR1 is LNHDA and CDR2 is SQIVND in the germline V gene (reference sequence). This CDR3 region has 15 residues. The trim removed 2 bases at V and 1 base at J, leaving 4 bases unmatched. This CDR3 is CASSIPRQGNTEAFF. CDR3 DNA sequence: TGTGCCAGTAGTATACCCCGACAGGGGAACACTGAAGCTTTCTTT.

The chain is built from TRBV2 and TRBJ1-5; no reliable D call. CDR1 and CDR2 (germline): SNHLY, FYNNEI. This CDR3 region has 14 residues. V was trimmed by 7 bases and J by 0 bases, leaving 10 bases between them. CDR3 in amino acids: CASKRRTSNQPQHF. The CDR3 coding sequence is TGTGCCAGCAAACGCAGGACTAGCAATCAGCCCCAGCATTTT. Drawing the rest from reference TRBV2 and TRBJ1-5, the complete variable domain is EPEVTQTPSHQVTQMGQEVILRCVPISNHLYFYWYRQILGQKVEFLVSFYNNEISEKSEIFDDQFSVERPDGSNFTLKIRSTKLEDSAMYFCASKRRTSNQPQHFGDGTRLSIL.

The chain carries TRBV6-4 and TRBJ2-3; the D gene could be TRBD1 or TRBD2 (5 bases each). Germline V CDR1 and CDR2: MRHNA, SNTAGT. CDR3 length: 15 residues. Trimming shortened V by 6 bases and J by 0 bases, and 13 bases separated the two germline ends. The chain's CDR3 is CASSGAAVSTDTQYF. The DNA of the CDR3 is TGTGCCAGCAGCGGGGCCGCGGTCAGCACAGATACGCAGTATTTT.

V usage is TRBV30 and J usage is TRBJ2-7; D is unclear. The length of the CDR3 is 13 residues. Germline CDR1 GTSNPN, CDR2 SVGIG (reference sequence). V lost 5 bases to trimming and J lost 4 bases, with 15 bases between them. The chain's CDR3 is CAWSRASFYEQYF. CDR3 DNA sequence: TGTGCCTGGTCCCGGGCCTCCTTTTACGAGCAGTACTTC.

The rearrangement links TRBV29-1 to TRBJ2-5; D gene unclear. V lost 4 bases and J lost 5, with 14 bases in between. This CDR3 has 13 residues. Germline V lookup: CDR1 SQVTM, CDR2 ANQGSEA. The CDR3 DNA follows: TGCAGCGTTGGTAGAGCTGGCCGGGAGACCCAGTACTTC. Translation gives CSVGRAGRETQYF.

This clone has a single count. CDR3 protein: CASRATGNTEAFF. CDR3 coding DNA: TGTGCCAGCAGAGCTACAGGGAACACTGAAGCTTTCTTT. The chain links TRBV6-6 to TRBJ1-1; possible D gene TRBD1, 5 bases. The germline V gene encodes CDR1 MNHNY and CDR2 SVGAGI (reference sequence). The V end was cut by 6 bases, the J end by 1 base, with 9 bases between. CDR3 length equals 13 residues.

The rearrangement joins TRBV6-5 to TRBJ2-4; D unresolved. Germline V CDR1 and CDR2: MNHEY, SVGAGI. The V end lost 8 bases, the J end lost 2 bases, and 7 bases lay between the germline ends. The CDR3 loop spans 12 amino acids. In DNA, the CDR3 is TGTGCCAGCTCCGATTCCAAAAACATTCAGTACTTC. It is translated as CASSDSKNIQYF.

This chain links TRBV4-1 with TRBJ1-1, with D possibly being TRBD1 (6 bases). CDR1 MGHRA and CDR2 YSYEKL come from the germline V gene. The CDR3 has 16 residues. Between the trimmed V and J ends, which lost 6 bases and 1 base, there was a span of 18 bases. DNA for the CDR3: TGCGCCAGCAGTCCCATGGGGGGCGGGGCGAACACTGAAGCTTTCTTT. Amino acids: CASSPMGGGANTEAFF.

The CDR3 reads CAWSVRASNQPQHF. CDR3 nucleotide sequence: TGTGCCTGGAGTGTACGAGCCAGCAATCAGCCCCAGCATTTT. The chain couples TRBV30 to TRBJ1-5; D unresolved. V dropped 0 bases and J dropped 1 base, with 7 bases sitting between them. The CDR3 extends over 14 amino acids. Looked up from germline, CDR1 is GTSNPN and CDR2 is SVGIG (reference sequence).